This is a list of T cell receptor beta chains from one sample in a study of OX40 agonist ivuxolimab in advanced cancers. This table comes from immunoSEQ multiplex PCR, and its TCRdb copy is limited to in-frame clones, with some not included. Of more than 15,000 clones in the sample, 85% to 90% were seen once. The sample consisted of CD4+ or CD8+ T cells sorted from blood, taken in a trial of the OX40 agonist ivuxolimab. These receptors were collected from an adult with an advanced solid tumor such as melanoma, head and neck, liver or kidney cancer. Both conserved end residues are part of each CDR3. The D gene is left open where the match is weak. Clone size is not always given. Where it is, it says once, few, many or a class for expanded clones.

D	V	J	length	size	CDR3	DNA
NA	TRBV7-3	TRBJ1-1	13	NA	CASSLGSDTEAFF	TGTGCCAGCAGCTTAGGATCGGACACTGAAGCTTTCTTT
TRBD2	TRBV6-6	TRBJ2-7	15	NA	CASSYRSSGRYEQYF	TGTGCCAGCAGTTATCGATCTAGCGGTCGGTACGAGCAGTACTTC
NA	TRBV19	TRBJ2-3	16	NA	CASSPQARVSTDTQYF	TGTGCCAGTAGTCCCCAAGCTCGCGTAAGCACAGATACGCAGTATTTT
TRBD1	TRBV13	TRBJ1-2	16	NA	CASSLWHRGYKDGYTF	TGTGCCAGCAGCTTATGGCACAGGGGGTATAAGGATGGCTACACCTTC
TRBD2	TRBV15	TRBJ2-1	15	once	CATSLAGGGYNEQFF	TGTGCCACCAGCTTAGCGGGAGGGGGTTACAATGAGCAGTTCTTC
NA	TRBV9	TRBJ2-1	12	once	CASSPVPNEQFF	TGTGCCAGCAGCCCCGTACCCAATGAGCAGTTCTTC
NA	TRBV9	TRBJ2-7	15	NA	CASSVMEGPPGEQYF	TGTGCCAGCAGCGTAATGGAGGGGCCCCCGGGGGAGCAGTACTTC
NA	TRBV6-9	TRBJ1-1	13	NA	CASSFQPSTEAFF	TGTGCCAGCAGTTTCCAGCCATCCACTGAAGCTTTCTTT
TRBD1	TRBV7-9	TRBJ1-1	14	few	CASSGGQGFTEAFF	TGTGCCAGCAGCGGGGGACAGGGATTCACTGAAGCTTTCTTT
NA	TRBV2	TRBJ1-2	13	NA	CASNPTKSYGYTF	TGTGCCAGCAACCCGACAAAATCCTATGGCTACACCTTC
TRBD2	TRBV27	TRBJ2-2	14	NA	CASRLLAGGRELFF	TGTGCCAGCCGACTTCTAGCGGGAGGGCGGGAGCTGTTTTTT
NA	TRBV6-5	TRBJ2-7	15	NA	CASASSPGPSYEQYF	TGTGCCAGCGCATCCTCCCCAGGTCCTTCCTACGAGCAGTACTTC
TRBD1	TRBV27	TRBJ2-7	14	once	CASSLGQGGHEQYF	TGTGCCAGCAGTTTGGGACAGGGAGGGCACGAGCAGTACTTC
NA	TRBV11-1	TRBJ2-5	14	once	CASSLIGFPETQYF	TGTGCCAGCAGCTTAATAGGGTTCCCAGAGACCCAGTACTTC
NA	TRBV15	TRBJ1-1	15	NA	CATSSEFTGRTEAFF	TGTGCCACCAGCAGCGAATTTACAGGGCGCACTGAAGCTTTCTTT
NA	TRBV19	TRBJ2-3	15	NA	CASSMESATTDTQYF	TGTGCCAGTAGTATGGAGAGCGCAACCACAGATACGCAGTATTTT
TRBD1	TRBV10-3	TRBJ2-1	16	NA	CAISETGQGLARGQFF	TGTGCCATCAGTGAGACAGGACAGGGGTTAGCGCGGGGGCAGTTCTTC
NA	TRBV2	TRBJ2-7	15	NA	CASSERPGISYEQYF	TGTGCCAGCAGTGAAAGGCCAGGGATATCCTACGAGCAGTACTTC
NA	TRBV15	TRBJ1-2	14	NA	CATSSRTPNYGYTF	TGTGCCACCAGCTCTAGGACACCGAACTATGGCTACACCTTC
TRBD1	TRBV7-2	TRBJ2-5	15	NA	CATSLDGTGEETQYF	TGTGCCACCAGCTTAGACGGGACAGGGGAAGAGACCCAGTACTTC
NA	TRBV6-5	TRBJ2-1	15	NA	CASSYSGSSDNEQFF	TGTGCCAGCAGTTACTCCGGGAGTTCCGACAATGAGCAGTTCTTC
NA	TRBV19	TRBJ2-7	15	NA	CASSIDVGATYEQYF	TGTGCCAGTAGTATAGATGTCGGAGCAACCTACGAGCAGTACTTC
NA	TRBV9	TRBJ2-7	13	NA	CASSPSLTYEQYF	TGTGCCAGCAGCCCATCTTTGACCTACGAGCAGTACTTC
NA	TRBV5-1	TRBJ2-7	15	NA	CASSSGTQLVYEQYF	TGCGCCAGCAGCTCCGGGACACAGTTGGTATACGAGCAGTACTTC
NA	TRBV7-2	TRBJ2-2	13	few	CASGGASSGELFF	TGTGCCAGCGGAGGAGCTTCGTCCGGGGAGCTGTTTTTT
NA	TRBV10-3	TRBJ2-5	14	NA	CAISEGHTQETQYF	TGTGCCATCAGTGAGGGTCACACACAAGAGACCCAGTACTTC
NA	TRBV30	TRBJ2-7	12	NA	CAWSFGGYEQYF	TGTGCCTGGAGTTTTGGGGGTTACGAGCAGTACTTC
NA	TRBV9	TRBJ1-4	13	NA	CASSKTEVEKLFF	TGTGCCAGCAGCAAGACAGAGGTGGAAAAACTGTTTTTT
TRBD1	TRBV2	TRBJ1-2	16	few	CASSEGRGQGGYGYTF	TGTGCCAGCAGTGAGGGGAGGGGACAGGGGGGCTATGGCTACACCTTC
NA	TRBV27	TRBJ2-5	15	NA	CASSLEGSAGETQYF	TGTGCCAGCAGTTTGGAGGGCTCCGCGGGGGAGACCCAGTACTTC
NA	TRBV4-3	TRBJ1-5	15	NA	CASSQERGGGQPQHF	TGCGCCAGCAGCCAAGAGCGGGGCGGCGGTCAGCCCCAGCATTTT
NA	TRBV6-1	TRBJ2-7	12	NA	CASSLTGNEQYF	TGTGCCAGCAGTCTCACAGGGAACGAGCAGTACTTC
NA	TRBV7-3	TRBJ2-7	15	NA	CASSAAPGSNYEQYF	TGTGCCAGCAGCGCCGCCCCTGGATCGAACTACGAGCAGTACTTC
NA	TRBV29-1	TRBJ2-2	13	NA	CSVGPRDTGELFF	TGCAGCGTTGGGCCCAGGGACACCGGGGAGCTGTTTTTT
NA	TRBV6-1	TRBJ1-3	15	NA	CASSEFPGEANTIYF	TGTGCCAGCAGTGAATTTCCGGGGGAGGCCAACACCATATATTTT
TRBD1	TRBV4-1	TRBJ2-7	13	NA	CASSQWDSYEQYF	TGCGCCAGCAGCCAATGGGACAGCTACGAGCAGTACTTC
NA	TRBV7-2	TRBJ2-7	12	once	CASSPTFPEQYF	TGTGCCAGCAGCCCCACCTTTCCCGAGCAGTACTTC
NA	TRBV25-1	TRBJ2-1	14	NA	CASTPGTGLNEQFF	TGTGCCAGCACCCCCGGGACTGGGCTTAATGAGCAGTTCTTC
TRBD2	TRBV5-4	TRBJ2-7	15	NA	CASRPGTSGGYEQYF	TGTGCCAGCAGGCCAGGGACTAGCGGGGGTTACGAGCAGTACTTC
NA	TRBV21-1	TRBJ2-1	10	NA	CASSGNEQFF	TGTGCCAGCAGTGGCAATGAGCAGTTCTTC
NA	TRBV4-3	TRBJ2-3	15	NA	CASSQTRLDTDTQYF	TGCGCCAGCAGCCAAACACGTCTAGACACAGATACGCAGTATTTT
NA	TRBV21-1	TRBJ2-7	14	NA	CASSKSGSLAEQYF	TGTGCCAGCAGCAAAAGTGGGAGTCTCGCCGAGCAGTACTTC
NA	TRBV29-1	TRBJ2-1	11	NA	CSGTAYNEQFF	TGCAGCGGGACAGCTTACAATGAGCAGTTCTTC
NA	TRBV27	TRBJ2-5	15	NA	CASSLGPLPGETQYF	TGTGCCAGCAGTCTAGGCCCATTGCCGGGAGAGACCCAGTACTTC
TRBD2	TRBV9	TRBJ2-5	13	NA	CASSARGEETQYF	TGTGCCAGCAGCGCGCGGGGGGAAGAGACCCAGTACTTC
NA	TRBV6-5	TRBJ1-2	13	NA	CASSWGRNYGYTF	TGTGCCAGCAGTTGGGGGAGGAACTATGGCTACACCTTC
NA	TRBV4-1	TRBJ2-1	17	once	CASSQDTPPGGRNEQFF	TGCGCCAGCAGCCAAGACACCCCGCCCGGGGGACGTAATGAGCAGTTCTTC
NA	TRBV5-4	TRBJ2-1	15	once	CASSLTGTSYNEQFF	TGTGCCAGCAGTCTTACGGGAACCTCCTACAATGAGCAGTTCTTC
NA	TRBV6-1	TRBJ2-2	15	NA	CASSAQPDSTGELFF	TGTGCCAGCAGTGCCCAACCCGACAGCACCGGGGAGCTGTTTTTT
NA	TRBV2	TRBJ2-5	11	few	CASSPGETQYF	TGTGCCAGCAGCCCAGGGGAGACCCAGTACTTC